Listed here are 10 T cell receptor beta chains from one sample, sequenced in a study of T cells in Graves' hyperthyroidism and ophthalmopathy. What was amplified from RNA transcripts were TCR beta CDR3 regions. Carried out on the TCR CDR3, a first-round RT-PCR used the HTBI primer set. TCRdb reprocessed the multiplex PCR reads with MiXCR, giving one entry per CDR3 protein. The table shows about 600,000 distinct CDR3 sequences, with approximately 15% occurring only once. Sequenced input: blood. These receptors all stem from a woman under 30 with Graves' ophthalmopathy.

In regard to this clonotype: Just one base apart from a much larger clone, this may be a read error. This chain connects TRBV11-2 to TRBJ1-3; TRBD1 matches at 7 bases. Germline V CDR1 and CDR2: SGHAT, FQNNGV. The CDR3 runs to 15 residues. V lost 5 bases, J lost 4 bases, and 8 bases stayed unmatched. CDR3 DNA: TGTGCCAGCAGCACCCGACAGGGTCAGGGAAACACCATATATTTT. Its translation is CASSTRQGQGNTIYF.

This clonotype appeared a few times. The V call is TRBV29-1, the J call TRBJ2-7; TRBD2 is a possible D gene (7 bases). From germline, CDR1 is SQVTM and CDR2 ANQGSEA. The ends were cut back, 7 bases at V and 2 bases at J, with 21 bases in the middle. CDR3 size: 15 residues. The CDR3 coding sequence is TGCAGCGCTGGTGGAGGGGGAGGGGGAACCTACGAGCAGTACTTC. Translating it yields CSAGGGGGGTYEQYF.

This clonotype was recorded many times. The chain is built from TRBV7-2 and TRBJ2-3, with 7 bases identical to TRBD2. V lost 5 bases and J lost 4; bases outside the gene matches: 12. The CDR3 is made up of 16 amino acids. The V gene's germline CDR1 is SGHTA and CDR2 FQGNSA. The CDR3 DNA sequence: TGTGCCAGCAGCCTTAGCGGGCCCGGGCGCGCAGATACGCAGTATTTT. Encoded protein: CASSLSGPGRADTQYF. Based on the CDR3 plus reference TRBV7-2 and TRBJ2-3, the full variable domain is GAGVSQSPSNKVTEKGKDVELRCDPISGHTALYWYRQSLGQGLEFLIYFQGNSAPDKSGLPSDRFSAERTGGSVSTLTIQRTQQEDSAVYLCASSLSGPGRADTQYFGPGTRLTVL.

There are many counts of this clonotype. As DNA, the CDR3 is TGTGCCACCAGCAGAGAGTGGGGACTAGCGGACCTCAATGAGCAGTTCTTC. It codes for CATSREWGLADLNEQFF. J is TRBJ2-1 and V is TRBV15, with 11 bases that match TRBD2. The CDR3 consists of 17 residues. V lost 0 bases and J lost 6; bases outside the gene matches: 7. Germline loops: CDR1 LNHNV, CDR2 YYDKDF (reference sequence).

This clonotype was seen more than once but under ten times. The rearrangement links TRBV20-1 to TRBJ1-5; TRBD1 matches 8 bases. This CDR3 comprises 14 residues. V lost 2 bases to trimming and J lost 3 bases; unmatched junction nucleotides: 3. CDR1 DFQATT and CDR2 SNEGSKA come from the germline V gene (reference sequence). The CDR3 DNA sequence: TGCAGTGCTAGACGACAGGGGCCCAATCAGCCCCAGCATTTT. Translation gives CSARRQGPNQPQHF.

This clonotype was seen at least ten times. The chain couples TRBV12-3 or TRBV12-4 to TRBJ2-7; 8 bases line up with TRBD2. The V gene end was trimmed by 4 bases and the J gene end by 1 base; junction bases not matched to a gene: 9. The CDR3 totals 16 residues. The CDR3 DNA follows: TGTGCCAGCAGTTCCGGACTAGCAGGGAAATCCTACGAGCAGTACTTC. Protein: CASSSGLAGKSYEQYF.

This clonotype was recorded a few times. The J gene is TRBJ2-1, the V gene TRBV20-1; TRBD2 might be the D (6 bases). The CDR3 covers 12 residues. Germline CDR1 and CDR2: DFQATT and SNEGSKA (reference sequence). V lost 6 bases, J lost 7 bases, and 13 bases lay in between. The CDR3 loop is CSASNAGNEQFF. As DNA, the CDR3 is TGCAGTGCCTCGAACGCGGGGAATGAGCAGTTCTTC.

This clonotype was picked up many times. V gene TRBV28 combines with J gene TRBJ2-3, with no clear D. CDR1 MDHEN and CDR2 SYDVKM come from the germline V gene. The CDR3 sequence is 12 residues long. V lost 5 bases and J 8 bases, leaving 11 bases between the germline ends. This CDR3 reads CASSGKRGTQYF. CDR3 DNA sequence: TGTGCCAGCAGTGGCAAGCGAGGTACGCAGTATTTT.

The chain joins TRBV6-5 to TRBJ2-3, with D perhaps being TRBD1 or TRBD2 (6 bases each). Germline V CDR1 and CDR2: MNHEY, SVGAGI. Trimming pared 0 bases from V and 4 bases from J, leaving 14 bases between. The length of the CDR3 is 16 residues. The CDR3 sequence: CASSYSGGVPPDTQYF. The CDR3 DNA sequence: TGTGCCAGCAGTTACTCCGGGGGCGTCCCCCCAGATACGCAGTATTTT.

Concerning this clonotype: A much larger clone differs from this one at a single base, so this may be a read error. The chain recombines TRBV20-1 with TRBJ2-3; 12 nucleotides align to TRBD2. V shed 6 bases and J 4 bases; nucleotides not matched to a gene: 5. The germline CDR1 and CDR2 sequences are DFQATT and SNEGSKA (reference sequence). CDR3 length equals 14 residues. CDR3 bases: TGCAGTGCCAACACTAGCGGGAGGTCAGATACGCAGTATTTT. Amino acids: CSANTSGRSDTQYF.